Sequencing of this T cell receptor beta chain was carried out in a study of cytomegalovirus exposure and HLA in healthy donors (dated by TCRdb to about 2017). For context, the study as a whole: According to a later analysis, the 120 or so validation repertoires were produced on the same platform as the roughly 700 repertoires of the first cohort. The aim of the study was to test whether cataloging public T cell receptors could identify signatures of past pathogen exposure. In addition to the first cohort of hundreds of subjects, a separate validation cohort of approximately 130 different subjects was used. To predict cytomegalovirus infection status, the study combined high-throughput TCR immunosequencing, statistical association of individual TCRs with disease status, and machine learning. Results the study describes overall, beyond this receptor: A few of the identified cytomegalovirus-associated TCR beta chains were confirmed in vitro to be specific for cytomegalovirus antigens. A total of 150 to 200 TCR beta chains were listed by the study as associated with cytomegalovirus. Most TCR sequences were observed very rarely across donors, whereas some public TCRs were present in many individuals. All 120 or so repertoires were used to score co-occurrence in the validation cohort in a later analysis, because that analysis had no HLA typing for the cohort. The authors suggested that the approach could potentially be generalized to other disease states and immunological phenotypes. The classifier was reported to diagnose cytomegalovirus status with high specificity and sensitivity in both the original cohort and the validation cohort. Subsequent analysis determined that TCRs grouped into clusters in the first cohort also showed a tendency toward co-occurrence across the 90 to 150 validation repertoires, and 85% to 95% of cluster scores exceeded 0.

Libraries were made using the immunoSEQ multiplex PCR assay. As for how the authors treated the data: To diagnose cytomegalovirus status from the catalog of TCR beta chain sequences, a statistical classification framework was built. TCRdb limited this immuneACCESS table to in-frame rearrangements with V and J called. A share of clones is missing; checked studies link under half to unresolved V genes, and the rest is unexplained. V, J and clone size are taken as reported in that table, and D and trimming were inferred from the DNA itself. The sample table shows tens of thousands of clones, and 94% are seen once. The ten largest clonotypes hold about 4.4% of the sample. Only one count was recorded for this clone. The antigen this receptor binds is unknown. No base quality information exists; no much larger clone differs at one position. Separate from the roughly 650-subject first cohort, the validation cohort of about 110 subjects was the group to which the donors belonged.

The sequenced sample was PBMCs. The TCR originated in a man aged 18 to 30 in good health and CMV-seropositive.

The nucleotide sequence reads as follows: TGTGCCAGCAGCTCCCGGGGTTTCTGGACTGAAGCTTTCTTT. It translates as CASSSRGFWTEAFF. The chain uses TRBV13 and TRBJ1-1; no D gene call is confident. CDR1 and CDR2 are read off the germline V gene (reference sequence) as PRHDT and FYEKMQ. The CDR3, cysteine through phenylalanine, is 14 amino acids long. This entry keeps only the CDR3 DNA: 42 bases, framed from base 1. V sheds 4 bases and J sheds 5 bases, leaving 14 bases between their ends.